Sequencing of this TCR beta chain was carried out in a study of T-cell reconstitution after alpha-beta-depleted transplantation in children. Regarding the study as a whole: About two months after transplant, alpha-beta T cells reportedly came from several hundred expanded graft clones. High day-60 TCRbeta diversity in some patients came from surviving recipient T cells and thymic progenitors. A year had passed since transplant, and T-cell counts and diversity by then came mostly from newly produced T cells.

Germline assignment: CDR1 SGHRS and CDR2 YFSETQ. Trimming took 0 bases from V and 1 from J; bases not matched to a gene: 9. The CDR3 covers 17 residues. This clonotype came up a few times. Its specificity is unknown. Preparing the TCRbeta library involved the use of unique molecular identifiers. MiXCR, applied by TCRdb to the PCR reads, yields one record per CDR3 protein. The sample lists approximately 130,000 distinct CDR3 sequences; approximately 8.7% were seen once. The sequence was collected from a girl in the first two years of life who had a stem cell transplant for combined immunodeficiency, so the T cells may come from the graft donor. The chain couples TRBV5-1 to TRBJ1-2, with 7 bases fitting TRBD1. Sample: PBMCs, mostly from graft donor cells, taken 180 days after TCRalphabeta/CD19-depleted stem cell transplant. CDR3 sequence (DNA): TGCGCCAGCAGCTTGGACTCGGGACAGATATTTAACTATGGCTACACCTTC. It specifies CASSLDSGQIFNYGYTF.